A selection of T cell receptor beta chains follows, all from one sample in a study of cytomegalovirus exposure and HLA in healthy donors. Sequencing used immunoSEQ multiplex PCR; TCRdb keeps in-frame clones, though not all of them. The sample yields more than 80,000 clones, about 72% seen once. Input material: PBMCs. Receptor source: a woman in her fifties or sixties in good health and CMV-seropositive. Each CDR3 is given with its conserved first and last residue. A D gene is named only where the DNA matches it firmly. Some rows mark clone size as missing; the rest say once, few, many or name a class of expanded clone.

J	size	V	D	CDR3	DNA
TRBJ2-7	-	TRBV27	TRBD2	CASSPRVGGSSEQYF	TGTGCCAGCAGTCCCCGGGTTGGCGGGAGCTCCGAGCAGTACTTC
TRBJ2-7	-	TRBV7-9	TRBD1	CSSRDRGYEQYF	TGTTCCAGCCGGGACAGGGGCTACGAGCAGTACTTC
TRBJ2-1	-	TRBV5-4	TRBD2	CASSSAGLAGDNNEQFF	TGTGCCAGCAGCTCTGCGGGGCTAGCGGGAGATAACAATGAGCAGTTCTTC
TRBJ1-6	-	TRBV5-4	-	CASSLRGPLDNSPLHF	TGTGCCAGCAGCCTCAGGGGTCCGTTAGATAATTCACCCCTCCACTTT
TRBJ1-2	-	TRBV28	TRBD1	CASSLQGAGGYTF	TGTGCCAGCAGTTTACAGGGGGCGGGTGGCTACACCTTC
TRBJ2-2	-	TRBV9	TRBD2	CASSPRERATGELFF	TGTGCCAGCAGCCCGCGGGAGAGGGCTACCGGGGAGCTGTTTTTT
TRBJ1-1	-	TRBV19	TRBD1	CASSIKGAKNTEAFF	TGTGCCAGTAGTATAAAGGGGGCCAAGAACACTGAAGCTTTCTTT
TRBJ2-1	once	TRBV5-6	TRBD2	CASSTPGLGYNEQFF	TGTGCCAGCAGCACTCCGGGACTAGGCTACAATGAGCAGTTCTTC
TRBJ2-2	-	TRBV7-9	TRBD1	CASSSADRDTGELFF	TGTGCCAGCAGCTCAGCCGACAGGGACACCGGGGAGCTGTTTTTT
TRBJ2-1	-	TRBV30	TRBD1	CAWSGTGNNEQFF	TGTGCCTGGAGTGGGACAGGGAACAATGAGCAGTTCTTC
TRBJ2-5	-	TRBV11-1	TRBD2	CASSILGLAVKETQYF	TGTGCCAGCAGCATACTAGGACTAGCGGTGAAAGAGACCCAGTACTTC
TRBJ2-7	-	TRBV5-6	TRBD1	CASLGQGAKVVYEQYF	TGTGCCAGCCTCGGACAGGGGGCTAAAGTAGTTTACGAGCAGTACTTC
TRBJ1-3	-	TRBV2	-	CASSTGSTGNTIYF	TGTGCCAGCAGTACAGGGTCTACTGGAAACACCATATATTTT
TRBJ1-1	-	TRBV29-1	-	CSAGQLRNTEAFF	TGCAGCGCTGGACAGCTAAGGAACACTGAAGCTTTCTTT
TRBJ2-7	-	TRBV18	TRBD1	CASSQGQGALDEQYF	TGTGCCAGCTCCCAGGGGCAGGGGGCTCTCGACGAGCAGTACTTC
TRBJ2-7	few	TRBV2	TRBD1	CASSGGQGYEQYF	TGTGCCAGCAGTGGGGGACAGGGCTACGAGCAGTACTTC
TRBJ1-2	few	TRBV29-1	TRBD1	CSATGDYGYTF	TGCAGCGCGACAGGGGACTATGGCTACACCTTC
TRBJ2-7	-	TRBV4-2	-	CASSQPGDEQYF	TGTGCCAGCAGCCAGCCCGGGGACGAGCAGTACTTC
TRBJ2-7	-	TRBV29-1	-	CSWRGGPLNEQYF	TGCAGCTGGAGAGGAGGCCCATTGAACGAGCAGTACTTC
TRBJ2-7	-	TRBV5-1	-	CASSLGGTAISYEQYF	TGCGCCAGCAGCTTGGGCGGGACGGCGATCTCCTACGAGCAGTACTTC
TRBJ1-5	-	TRBV7-8	TRBD1	CASSPNRDSFNQPQHF	TGTGCCAGCAGCCCGAACCGGGACAGTTTCAATCAGCCCCAGCATTTT
TRBJ2-7	once	TRBV2	TRBD1	CASSESEAGGGEQYF	TGTGCCAGCAGTGAATCGGAGGCAGGGGGTGGGGAGCAGTACTTC